Sequencing of this T cell receptor (beta chain) was carried out in a study of shared clonotypes between healthy human individuals. Germline CDR1 LNHDA, CDR2 SQIVND (reference sequence). The CDR3 length is 15 residues. V dropped 3 bases and J dropped 5 bases, with 15 bases sitting between them. Each replicate PCR on the sorted subsets used approximately 180 ng DNA (roughly 27,000 T cell genomes). Profiled with immunoSEQ multiplex PCR; TCRdb holds only in-frame clones, not every one. In the table there are about 2.1 million clones, about 93% of which are singletons. As defined, naive CD8 cells were CD45RO-negative and positively selected for CCR7, with terminally differentiated effector memory CD45RA+ cells excluded. Healthy HIV-negative adults without recent acute infections or vaccinations served as donors.

Sequencing was performed on naive CD8+ T cells from PBMCs. The receptor was isolated from a man between 18 and 35 years old in good health. Some clones in this sample may be carry-over from other donors' samples. The V gene is TRBV19, the J gene TRBJ2-3; no clear D gene. The CDR3 is CASSMSLDLRDTQYF. The CDR3, as DNA: TGTGCCAGTAGTATGAGCTTGGACCTTCGAGATACGCAGTATTTT.